This T cell receptor beta chain appears in the sequencing data of a study of blood T cell repertoires in COVID-19. V was clipped by 2 bases and J by 1 base; unmatched bases: 7. Germline V gene sequence: CDR1 MNHNS, CDR2 SASEGT. This CDR3 region has 17 residues. Generated by immunoSEQ multiplex PCR, the TCRdb table keeps only in-frame clones and is missing some. Altogether roughly 220,000 clones are present, approximately 80% being singletons, with the ten largest covering approximately 1.3%. This sequence was found in a middle-aged woman with acute COVID-19. Sequencing was performed on PBMCs or T cells enriched from blood (not recorded which). V gene TRBV6-1 combines with J gene TRBJ2-2, with 7 bases matching TRBD1. CDR3: CASSEWGQLKNTGELFF. CDR3 DNA: TGTGCCAGCAGTGAATGGGGACAGCTTAAGAACACCGGGGAGCTGTTTTTT.